This TCR beta chain was observed in a study of blood T cell repertoires in COVID-19 (dated by TCRdb to 2020 to 2021). General notes on the study: The collaborator samples originated in the United States, Italy and Spain and spanned the acute and convalescent phases of COVID-19. The material from the prospective study consisted of cDNA or gDNA derived from T cells, B-cell-depleted T cells, or PBMCs. Samples were obtained from the ongoing ImmuneRACE study (first 160 participants) and from over a thousand subjects provided by 6 global collaborators. Where available, HLA class I and class II types were taken from metadata supplied by the sample provider and were not determined by assay-based typing. The repertoires were released in a freely available public database intended as a resource for research on the immune response to SARS-CoV-2. Deeply sampled blood TCRbeta repertoires from subjects exposed to, actively infected with, or recovered from COVID-19 were included in the dataset. A de-identified subject ID, COVID-19 status, age in years and sex were almost always included in the sample metadata. Study-wide findings and limitations: How much clinical and demographic metadata was included differed by source and by participant, and the metadata was provided uncurated.

Each collaborating institution followed its own protocols to collect whole blood in K2EDTA tubes. For TCRbeta analysis, collaborators shipped samples in one of three forms: frozen whole blood, isolated PBMCs, or DNA extracted from either of those sample types. This clone came up once. This clone's antigen is unknown. No much larger clone is present one base from it, and per-base qualities are unavailable. The immunoSEQ Assay, a bias-controlled multiplex PCR, was used to amplify TCRbeta CDR3 regions from genomic DNA. From the authors' description of their analysis: Nucleated cell counts per sample were estimated from amplification of reference gene primers within the assay. Sequence reads were collapsed and filtered to measure the absolute abundance of every unique TCRbeta CDR3 rearrangement. For each sample, productive Simpson clonality was calculated as the square root of Simpson's diversity index over productive rearrangements. TCRdb provides this immuneACCESS table in a form limited to in-frame rearrangements. Some clones are lacking; in checked studies, under half of them reflect an unresolved V gene, and why the rest are absent is not known. V, J and clone size derive from that table, while D and trimming were established from the DNA sequence. In all, the sample holds approximately 230,000 clones, and 85% to 90% of those were seen once. The leading ten clones occupy 1.2% to 1.5% of the sample.

The CDR3 runs 14 amino acids, cysteine and phenylalanine included. Only the CDR3 DNA is retained, 42 bases long and in frame from the first base. The germline V gene (reference sequence) sets CDR1 to MNHEY and CDR2 to SMNVEV. V and J are trimmed by 5 bases and 7 bases, and the gene matches miss 8 bases of the junction. The clonotype was recovered from a man at least 80 years old with acute or convalescent COVID-19. Sequencing was done on a sample of peripheral blood. Recombination joined TRBV27 with TRBJ2-1; TRBD1 lines up with 7 middle nucleotides. The DNA is TGTGCCAGCAGTCCAAACCACAGGGGAAATGAGCAGTTCTTC. It translates to CASSPNHRGNEQFF.